Here is one T cell receptor (beta chain) with its context. Germline CDR1 and CDR2: SGHRS and YFSETQ. The V end lost 3 bases, the J end lost 2 bases, and 15 bases lay between the germline ends. The CDR3 totals 17 residues. Original handling: Reference gene primers were amplified, and this amplification served to estimate nucleated cell counts. The repertoire was sequenced with immunoSEQ multiplex PCR; TCRdb's copy has only in-frame clones and lacks some. V and J calls and clone size follow that table, whereas D and trimming were derived from the DNA. The sample lists about 170,000 clones; roughly 80% were seen once. The data originate from a study of blood T cell repertoires in COVID-19.

The source material was peripheral blood. The sequence was collected from a human donor with acute or convalescent COVID-19. The donor label of this sample is uncertain. The gene calls are TRBV5-1 and TRBJ2-6, with D unresolved. The CDR3 DNA is TGCGCCAGCAGCTCATCTTTCGTGGGCCCTGGGGCCAACGTCCTGACTTTC. This codes for CASSSSFVGPGANVLTF. Supplemented by reference TRBV5-1 and TRBJ2-6, the full variable domain reads KAGVTQTPRYLIKTRGQQVTLSCSPISGHRSVSWYQQTPGQGLQFLFEYFSETQRNKGNFPGRFSGRQFSNSRSEMNVSTLELGDSALYLCASSSSFVGPGANVLTFGAGSRLTVL.